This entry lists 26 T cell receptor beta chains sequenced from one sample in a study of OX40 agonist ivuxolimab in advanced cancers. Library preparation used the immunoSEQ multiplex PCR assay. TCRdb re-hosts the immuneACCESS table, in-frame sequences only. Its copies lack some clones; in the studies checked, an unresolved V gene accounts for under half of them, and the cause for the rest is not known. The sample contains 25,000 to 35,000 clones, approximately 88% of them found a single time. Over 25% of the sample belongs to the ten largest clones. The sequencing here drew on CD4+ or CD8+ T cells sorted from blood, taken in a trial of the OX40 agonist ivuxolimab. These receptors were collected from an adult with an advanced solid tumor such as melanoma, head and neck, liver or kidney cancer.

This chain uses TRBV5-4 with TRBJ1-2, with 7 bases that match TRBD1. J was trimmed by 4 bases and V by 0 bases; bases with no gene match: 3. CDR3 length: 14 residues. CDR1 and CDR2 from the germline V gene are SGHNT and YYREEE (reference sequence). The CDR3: CASSLDSGGYGYTF. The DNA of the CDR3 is TGTGCCAGCAGCTTGGATTCAGGGGGCTATGGCTACACCTTC.

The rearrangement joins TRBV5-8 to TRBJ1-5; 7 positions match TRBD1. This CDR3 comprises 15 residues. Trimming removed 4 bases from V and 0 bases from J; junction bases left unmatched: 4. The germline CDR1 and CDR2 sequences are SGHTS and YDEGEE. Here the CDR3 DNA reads TGTGCCAGCAGCGCCGGGACAGCTAGCAATCAGCCCCAGCATTTT. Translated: CASSAGTASNQPQHF.

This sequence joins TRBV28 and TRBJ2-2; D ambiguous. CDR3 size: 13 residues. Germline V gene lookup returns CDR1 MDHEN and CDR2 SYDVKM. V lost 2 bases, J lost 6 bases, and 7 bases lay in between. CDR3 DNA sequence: TGTGCCAGCAGTTTACCAGCACCCGGGGAGCTGTTTTTT. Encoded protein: CASSLPAPGELFF.

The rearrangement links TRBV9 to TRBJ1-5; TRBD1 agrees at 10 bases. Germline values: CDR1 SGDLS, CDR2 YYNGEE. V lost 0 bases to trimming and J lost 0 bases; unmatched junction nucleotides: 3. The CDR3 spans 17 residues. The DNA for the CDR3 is TGTGCCAGCAGCGTAGTGGGGGACAGGGGTAGCAATCAGCCCCAGCATTTT. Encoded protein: CASSVVGDRGSNQPQHF.

This CDR3 reads CASSLAFLAGSYNEQFF. Written as DNA, the CDR3 is TGTGCCAGCAGCTTGGCCTTTCTAGCGGGATCCTACAATGAGCAGTTCTTC. The chain uses TRBV5-4 and TRBJ2-1, with 9 bases that match TRBD2. This CDR3 is 17 amino acids long. CDR1 is SGHNT and CDR2 is YYREEE in the germline V gene (reference sequence). Trimming took 0 bases from V and 1 from J; bases not matched to a gene: 5.

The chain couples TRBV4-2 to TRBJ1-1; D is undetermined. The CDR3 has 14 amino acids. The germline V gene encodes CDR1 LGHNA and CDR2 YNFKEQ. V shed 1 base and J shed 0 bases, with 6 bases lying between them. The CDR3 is CASSQGSVNTEAFF. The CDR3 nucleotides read TGTGCCAGCAGCCAAGGTTCCGTGAACACTGAAGCTTTCTTT.

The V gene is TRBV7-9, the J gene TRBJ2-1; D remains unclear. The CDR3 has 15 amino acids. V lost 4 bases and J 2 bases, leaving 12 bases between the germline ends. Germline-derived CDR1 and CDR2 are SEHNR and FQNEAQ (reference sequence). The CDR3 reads CASSSIWITYNEQFF. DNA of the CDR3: TGTGCCAGCAGCTCGATTTGGATCACCTACAATGAGCAGTTCTTC.

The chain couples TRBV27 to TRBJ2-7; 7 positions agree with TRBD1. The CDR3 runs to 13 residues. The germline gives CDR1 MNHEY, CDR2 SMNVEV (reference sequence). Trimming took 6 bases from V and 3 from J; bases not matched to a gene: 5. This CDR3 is CASRTRDSYEQYF. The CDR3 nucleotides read TGTGCCAGCAGAACCCGGGACAGCTACGAGCAGTACTTC.

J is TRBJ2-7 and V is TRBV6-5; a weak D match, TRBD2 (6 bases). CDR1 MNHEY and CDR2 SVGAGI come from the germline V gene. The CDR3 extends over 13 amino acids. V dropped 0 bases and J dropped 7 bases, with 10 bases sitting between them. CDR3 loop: CASSYSRAGEQYF. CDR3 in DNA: TGTGCCAGCAGTTACTCGAGGGCGGGGGAGCAGTACTTC.

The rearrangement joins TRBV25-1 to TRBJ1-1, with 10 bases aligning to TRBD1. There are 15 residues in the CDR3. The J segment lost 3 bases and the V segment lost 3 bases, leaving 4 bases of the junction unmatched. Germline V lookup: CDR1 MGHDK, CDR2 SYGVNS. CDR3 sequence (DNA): TGTGCCAGCAGTGATCCGACAGGGGGCCACACTGAAGCTTTCTTT. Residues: CASSDPTGGHTEAFF.

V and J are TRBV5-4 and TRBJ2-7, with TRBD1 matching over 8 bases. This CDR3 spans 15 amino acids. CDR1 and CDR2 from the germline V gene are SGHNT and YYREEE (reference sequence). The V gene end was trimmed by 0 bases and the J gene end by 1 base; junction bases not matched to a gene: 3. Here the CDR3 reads CASSLGTGLSYEQYF. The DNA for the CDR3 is TGTGCCAGCAGCTTGGGGACAGGGTTGTCCTACGAGCAGTACTTC.

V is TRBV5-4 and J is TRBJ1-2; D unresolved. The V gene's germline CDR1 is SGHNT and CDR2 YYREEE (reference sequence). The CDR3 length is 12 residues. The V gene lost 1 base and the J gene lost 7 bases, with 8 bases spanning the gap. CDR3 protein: CASSLSSSGYTF. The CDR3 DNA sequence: TGTGCCAGCAGCTTGTCCAGTAGTGGCTACACCTTC. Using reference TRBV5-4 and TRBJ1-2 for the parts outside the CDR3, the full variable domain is ETGVTQSPTHLIKTRGQQVTLRCSSQSGHNTVSWYQQALGQGPQFIFQYYREEENGRGNFPPRFSGLQFPNYSSELNVNALELDDSALYLCASSLSSSGYTFGSGTRLTVV.

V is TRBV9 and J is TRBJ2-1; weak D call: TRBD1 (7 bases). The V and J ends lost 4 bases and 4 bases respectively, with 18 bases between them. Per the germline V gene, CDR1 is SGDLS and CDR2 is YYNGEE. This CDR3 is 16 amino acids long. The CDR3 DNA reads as TGTGCCAGCAGCCCCCGAGTGGCGGGACAGTACAATGAGCAGTTCTTC. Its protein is CASSPRVAGQYNEQFF.

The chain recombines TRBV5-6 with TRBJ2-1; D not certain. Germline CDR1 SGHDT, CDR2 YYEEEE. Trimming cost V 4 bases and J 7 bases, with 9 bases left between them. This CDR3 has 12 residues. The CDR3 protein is CASSERGNEQFF. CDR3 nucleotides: TGTGCCAGCAGCGAACGTGGAAATGAGCAGTTCTTC.

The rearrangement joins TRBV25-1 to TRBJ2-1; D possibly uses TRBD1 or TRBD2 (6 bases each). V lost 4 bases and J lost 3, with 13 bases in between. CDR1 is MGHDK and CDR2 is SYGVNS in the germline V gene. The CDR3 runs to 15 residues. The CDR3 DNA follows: TGTGCCAGCAGTGGTAGGGGGGACGTCTACAATGAGCAGTTCTTC. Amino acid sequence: CASSGRGDVYNEQFF.

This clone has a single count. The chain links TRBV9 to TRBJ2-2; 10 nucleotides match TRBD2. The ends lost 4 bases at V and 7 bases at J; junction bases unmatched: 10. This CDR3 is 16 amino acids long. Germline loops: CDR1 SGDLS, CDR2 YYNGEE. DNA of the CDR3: TGTGCCAGCAGCTCGCTAGCGGGGGCCCCCAGCGGGGAGCTGTTTTTT. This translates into CASSSLAGAPSGELFF. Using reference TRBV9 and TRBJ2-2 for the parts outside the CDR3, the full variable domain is DSGVTQTPKHLITATGQRVTLRCSPRSGDLSVYWYQQSLDQGLQFLIQYYNGEERAKGNILERFSAQQFPDLHSELNLSSLELGDSALYFCASSSLAGAPSGELFFGEGSRLTVL.

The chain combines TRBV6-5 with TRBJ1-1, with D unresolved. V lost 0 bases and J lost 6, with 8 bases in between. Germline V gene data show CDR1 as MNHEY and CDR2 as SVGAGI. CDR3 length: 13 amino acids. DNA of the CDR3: TGTGCCAGCAGTTACTCGAGCTGGGCTGAAGCTTTCTTT. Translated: CASSYSSWAEAFF.

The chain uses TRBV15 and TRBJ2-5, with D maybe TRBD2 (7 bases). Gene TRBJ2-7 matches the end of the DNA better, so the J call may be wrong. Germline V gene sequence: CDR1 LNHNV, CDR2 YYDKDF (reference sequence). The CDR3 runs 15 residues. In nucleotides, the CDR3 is TGTGCCACCAGCAGCGGCGTGGGGGGGCCGTACGAGCAGTACTTC. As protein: CATSSGVGGPYEQYF.

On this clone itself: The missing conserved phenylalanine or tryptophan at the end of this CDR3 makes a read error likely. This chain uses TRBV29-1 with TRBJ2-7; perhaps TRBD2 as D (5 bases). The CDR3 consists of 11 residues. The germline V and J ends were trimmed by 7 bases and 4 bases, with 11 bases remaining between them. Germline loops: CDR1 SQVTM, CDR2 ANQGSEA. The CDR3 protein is CSGGGTYEQYL. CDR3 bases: TGCAGCGGCGGAGGCACATACGAGCAGTACCTC.

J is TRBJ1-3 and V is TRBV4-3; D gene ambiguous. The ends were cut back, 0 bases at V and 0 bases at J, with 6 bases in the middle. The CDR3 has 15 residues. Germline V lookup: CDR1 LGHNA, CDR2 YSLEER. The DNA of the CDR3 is TGCGCCAGCAGCCAAGAAAGCCTCTCTGGAAACACCATATATTTT. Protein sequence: CASSQESLSGNTIYF.

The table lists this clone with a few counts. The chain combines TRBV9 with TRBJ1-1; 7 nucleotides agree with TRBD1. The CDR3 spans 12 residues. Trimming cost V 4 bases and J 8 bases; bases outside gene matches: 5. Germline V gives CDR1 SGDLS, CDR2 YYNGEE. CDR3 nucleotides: TGTGCCAGCAGCCGGGACAGTCAAGAAGCTTTCTTT. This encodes CASSRDSQEAFF.

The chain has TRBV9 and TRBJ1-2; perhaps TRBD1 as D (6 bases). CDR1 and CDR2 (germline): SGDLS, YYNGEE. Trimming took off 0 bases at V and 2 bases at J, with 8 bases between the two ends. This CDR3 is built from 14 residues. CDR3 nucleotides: TGTGCCAGCAGCGTAGACGGGACAAACTATGGCTACACCTTC. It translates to CASSVDGTNYGYTF.

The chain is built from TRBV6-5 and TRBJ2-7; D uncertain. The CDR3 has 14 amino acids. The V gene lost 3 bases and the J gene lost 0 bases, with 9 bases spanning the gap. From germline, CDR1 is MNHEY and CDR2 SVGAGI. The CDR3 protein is CASSYFRASYEQYF. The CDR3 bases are TGTGCCAGCAGTTATTTTCGCGCCTCCTACGAGCAGTACTTC.

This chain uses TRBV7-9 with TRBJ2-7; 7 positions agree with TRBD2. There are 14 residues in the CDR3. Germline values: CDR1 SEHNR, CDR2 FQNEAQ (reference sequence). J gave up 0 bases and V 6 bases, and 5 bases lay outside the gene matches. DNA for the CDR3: TGTGCCAGCAGGGGGGGACTATTCTCCTACGAGCAGTACTTC. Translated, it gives CASRGGLFSYEQYF.

CDR3 loop: CASSSLNNEQFF. CDR3 nucleotides: TGTGCCAGCAGCTCACTCAACAATGAGCAGTTCTTC. The genes are TRBV7-2 and TRBJ2-1; D uncertain. V lost 4 bases and J lost 5, with 6 bases in between. The germline CDR1 and CDR2 sequences are SGHTA and FQGNSA. The CDR3 contains 12 residues.

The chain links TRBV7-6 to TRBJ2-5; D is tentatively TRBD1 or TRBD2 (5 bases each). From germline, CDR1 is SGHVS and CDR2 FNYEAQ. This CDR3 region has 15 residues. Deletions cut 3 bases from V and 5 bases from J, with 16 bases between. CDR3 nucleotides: TGTGCCAGCAGCTTTGGGGACGCAGGGTCGGAGACCCAGTACTTC. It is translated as CASSFGDAGSETQYF. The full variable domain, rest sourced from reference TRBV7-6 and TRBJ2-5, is GAGVSQSPRYKVTKRGQDVALRCDPISGHVSLYWYRQALGQGPEFLTYFNYEAQQDKSGLPNDRFSAERPEGSISTLTIQRTEQRDSAMYRCASSFGDAGSETQYFGPGTRLLVL.